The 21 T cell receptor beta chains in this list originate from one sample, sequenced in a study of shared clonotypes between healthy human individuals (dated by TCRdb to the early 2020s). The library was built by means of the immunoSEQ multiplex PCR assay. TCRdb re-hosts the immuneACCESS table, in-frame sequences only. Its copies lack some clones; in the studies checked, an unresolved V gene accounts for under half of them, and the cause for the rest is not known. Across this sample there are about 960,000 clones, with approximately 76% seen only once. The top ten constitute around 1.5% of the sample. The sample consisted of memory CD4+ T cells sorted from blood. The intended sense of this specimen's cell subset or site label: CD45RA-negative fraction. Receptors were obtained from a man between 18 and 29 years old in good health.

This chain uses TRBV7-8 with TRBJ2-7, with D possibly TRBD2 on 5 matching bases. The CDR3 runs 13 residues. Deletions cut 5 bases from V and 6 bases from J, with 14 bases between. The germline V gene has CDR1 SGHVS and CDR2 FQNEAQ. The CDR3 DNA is TGTGCCAGCAGCCCCCGACGGGGTGGCGAGCAGTACTTC. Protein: CASSPRRGGEQYF.

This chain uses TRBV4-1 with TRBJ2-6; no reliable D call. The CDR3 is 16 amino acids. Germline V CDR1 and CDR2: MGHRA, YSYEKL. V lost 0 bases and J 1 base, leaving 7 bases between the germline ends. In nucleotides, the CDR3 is TGCGCCAGCAGCCAAGACCTTGGGTCTGGGGCCAACGTCCTGACTTTC. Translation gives CASSQDLGSGANVLTF.

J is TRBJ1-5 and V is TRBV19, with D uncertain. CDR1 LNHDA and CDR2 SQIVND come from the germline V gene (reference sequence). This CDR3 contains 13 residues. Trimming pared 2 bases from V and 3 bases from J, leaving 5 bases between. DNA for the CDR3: TGTGCCAGTAGTATAACTTACAATCAGCCCCAGCATTTT. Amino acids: CASSITYNQPQHF.

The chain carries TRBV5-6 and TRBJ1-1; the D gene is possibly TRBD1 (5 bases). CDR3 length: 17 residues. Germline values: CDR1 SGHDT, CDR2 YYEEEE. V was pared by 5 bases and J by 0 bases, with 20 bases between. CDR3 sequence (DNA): TGTGCCAGCAGAGGGTACGTGAGACAGAACATGAACACTGAAGCTTTCTTT. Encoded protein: CASRGYVRQNMNTEAFF. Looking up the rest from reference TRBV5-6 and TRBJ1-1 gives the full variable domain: DAGVTQSPTHLIKTRGQQVTLRCSPKSGHDTVSWYQQALGQGPQFIFQYYEEEERQRGNFPDRFSGHQFPNYSSELNVNALLLGDSALYLCASRGYVRQNMNTEAFFGQGTRLTVV.

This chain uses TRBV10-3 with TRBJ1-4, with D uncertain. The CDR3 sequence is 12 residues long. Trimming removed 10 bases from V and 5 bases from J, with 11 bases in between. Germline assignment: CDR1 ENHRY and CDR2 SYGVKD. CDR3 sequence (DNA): TGTGCCACCGAGGACGGGAATGAAAAACTGTTTTTT. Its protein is CATEDGNEKLFF.

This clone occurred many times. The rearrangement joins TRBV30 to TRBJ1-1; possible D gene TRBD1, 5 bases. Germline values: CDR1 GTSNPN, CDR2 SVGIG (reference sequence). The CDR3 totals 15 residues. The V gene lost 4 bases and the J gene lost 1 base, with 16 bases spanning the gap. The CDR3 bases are TGTGCCTGGAAGAGGGTAGGGACTAAGAACACTGAAGCTTTCTTT. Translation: CAWKRVGTKNTEAFF.

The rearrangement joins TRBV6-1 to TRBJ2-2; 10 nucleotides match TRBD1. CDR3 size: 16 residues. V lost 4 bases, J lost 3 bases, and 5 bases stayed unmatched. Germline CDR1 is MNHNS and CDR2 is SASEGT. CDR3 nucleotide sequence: TGTGCCAGCAGTGTTGGGGACAGGGGCCACACCGGGGAGCTGTTTTTT. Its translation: CASSVGDRGHTGELFF.

The CDR3 nucleotides read TGTGCCACCGTAGCGGGAGGGTACAATGAGCAGTTCTTC. Encoded protein: CATVAGGYNEQFF. The V gene is TRBV15, the J gene TRBJ2-1; 11 bases match TRBD2. Germline-derived CDR1 and CDR2 are LNHNV and YYDKDF (reference sequence). The CDR3 covers 13 residues. V lost 8 bases, J lost 4 bases, and 1 base stayed unmatched.

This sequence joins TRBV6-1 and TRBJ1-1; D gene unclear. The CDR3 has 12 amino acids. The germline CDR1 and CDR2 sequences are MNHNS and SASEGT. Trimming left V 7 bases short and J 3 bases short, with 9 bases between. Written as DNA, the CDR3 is TGTGCCAGCAACGTTAGGGACACTGAAGCTTTCTTT. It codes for CASNVRDTEAFF.

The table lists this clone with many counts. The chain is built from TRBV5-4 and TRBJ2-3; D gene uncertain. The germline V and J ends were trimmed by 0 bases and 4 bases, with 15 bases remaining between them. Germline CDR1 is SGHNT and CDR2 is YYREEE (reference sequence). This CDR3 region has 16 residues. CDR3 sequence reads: CASSLAMVVGSDTQYF. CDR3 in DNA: TGTGCCAGCAGCTTGGCCATGGTAGTAGGCTCAGATACGCAGTATTTT.

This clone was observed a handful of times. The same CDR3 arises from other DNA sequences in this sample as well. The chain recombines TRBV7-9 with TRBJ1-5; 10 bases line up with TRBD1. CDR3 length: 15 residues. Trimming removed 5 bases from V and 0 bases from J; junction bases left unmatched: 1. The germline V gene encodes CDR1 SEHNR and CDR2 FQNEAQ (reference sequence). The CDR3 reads CASSRTGGSNQPQHF. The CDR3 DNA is TGTGCCAGCAGCCGGACAGGGGGTAGCAATCAGCCCCAGCATTTT.

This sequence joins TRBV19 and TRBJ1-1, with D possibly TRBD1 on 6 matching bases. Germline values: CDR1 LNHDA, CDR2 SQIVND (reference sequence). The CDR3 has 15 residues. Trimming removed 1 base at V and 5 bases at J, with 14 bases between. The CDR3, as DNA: TGTGCCAGTAGTATAGCAAACAGGGTACGGACTGAAGCTTTCTTT. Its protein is CASSIANRVRTEAFF.

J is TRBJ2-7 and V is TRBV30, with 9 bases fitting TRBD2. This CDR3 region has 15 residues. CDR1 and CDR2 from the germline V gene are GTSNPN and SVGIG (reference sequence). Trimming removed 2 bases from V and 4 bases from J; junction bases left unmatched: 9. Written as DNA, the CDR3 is TGTGCCTGGAGTCCCAGCGGGGGGCCTCCTTACGAGCAGTACTTC. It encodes CAWSPSGGPPYEQYF. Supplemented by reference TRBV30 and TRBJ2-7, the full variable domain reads SQTIHQWPATLVQPVGSPLSLECTVEGTSNPNLYWYRQAAGRGLQLLFYSVGIGQISSEVPQNLSASRPQDRQFILSSKKLLLSDSGFYLCAWSPSGGPPYEQYFGPGTRLTVT.

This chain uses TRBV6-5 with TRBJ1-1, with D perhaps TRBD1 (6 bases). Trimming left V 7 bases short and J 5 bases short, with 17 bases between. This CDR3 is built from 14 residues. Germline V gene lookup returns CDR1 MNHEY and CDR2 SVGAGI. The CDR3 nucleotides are TGTGCCAGCACCCAACAGGGTAGAGGGACTGAAGCTTTCTTT. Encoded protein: CASTQQGRGTEAFF.

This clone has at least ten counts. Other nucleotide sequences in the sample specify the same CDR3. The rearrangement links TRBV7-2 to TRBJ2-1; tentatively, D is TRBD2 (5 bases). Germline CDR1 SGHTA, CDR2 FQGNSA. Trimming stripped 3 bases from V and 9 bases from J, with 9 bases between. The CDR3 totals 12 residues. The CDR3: CASSLGRGEQFF. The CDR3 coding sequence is TGTGCCAGCAGCTTGGGTCGGGGTGAGCAGTTCTTC.

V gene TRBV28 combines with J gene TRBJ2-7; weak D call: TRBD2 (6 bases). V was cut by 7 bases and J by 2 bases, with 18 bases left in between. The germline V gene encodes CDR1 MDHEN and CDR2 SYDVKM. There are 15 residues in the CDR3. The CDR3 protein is CASTPGDRGPYEQYF. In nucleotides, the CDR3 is TGTGCCAGCACTCCGGGGGACCGGGGCCCCTACGAGCAGTACTTC.

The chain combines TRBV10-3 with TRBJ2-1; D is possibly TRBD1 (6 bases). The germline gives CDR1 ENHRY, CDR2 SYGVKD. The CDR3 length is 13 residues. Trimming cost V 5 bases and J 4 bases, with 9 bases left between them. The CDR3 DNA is TGTGCCATCAGTAATGGACAGTACAATGAGCAGTTCTTC. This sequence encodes CAISNGQYNEQFF.

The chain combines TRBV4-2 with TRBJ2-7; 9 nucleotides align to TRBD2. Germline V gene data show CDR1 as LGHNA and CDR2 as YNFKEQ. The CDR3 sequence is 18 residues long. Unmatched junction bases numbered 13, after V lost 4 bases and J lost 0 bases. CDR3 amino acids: CASSPADLSGGTSYEQYF. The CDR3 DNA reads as TGTGCCAGCAGCCCAGCCGATCTTAGCGGGGGCACCTCCTACGAGCAGTACTTC.

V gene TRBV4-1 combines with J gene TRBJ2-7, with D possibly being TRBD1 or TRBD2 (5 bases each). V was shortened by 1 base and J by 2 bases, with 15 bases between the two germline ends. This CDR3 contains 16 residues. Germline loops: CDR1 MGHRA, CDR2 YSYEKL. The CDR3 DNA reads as TGCGCCAGCAGCCAAGGAGAGGGGAGTGTAGCCTACGAGCAGTACTTC. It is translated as CASSQGEGSVAYEQYF.

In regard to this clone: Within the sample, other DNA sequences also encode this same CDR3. CDR3 sequence: CASSQGQSNTEAFF. Written as DNA, the CDR3 is TGCGCCAGCAGCCAGGGACAGAGCAACACTGAAGCTTTCTTT. The chain has TRBV5-1 and TRBJ1-1; 7 nucleotides line up with TRBD1. The germline V gene has CDR1 SGHRS and CDR2 YFSETQ. Trimming removed 4 bases from V and 2 bases from J; junction bases left unmatched: 5. CDR3 length equals 14 residues.

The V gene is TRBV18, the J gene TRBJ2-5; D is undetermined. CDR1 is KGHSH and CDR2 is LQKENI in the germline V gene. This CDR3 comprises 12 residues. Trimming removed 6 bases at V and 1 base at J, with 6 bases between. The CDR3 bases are TGTGCCAGCTCGCGGATCCAAGAGACCCAGTACTTC. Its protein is CASSRIQETQYF. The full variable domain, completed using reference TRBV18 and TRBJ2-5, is NAGVMQNPRHLVRRRGQEARLRCSPMKGHSHVYWYRQLPEEGLKFMVYLQKENIIDESGMPKERFSAEFPKEGPSILRIQQVVRGDSAAYFCASSRIQETQYFGPGTRLLVL.